This T cell receptor beta chain was sequenced for a study of tumor-infiltrating lymphocytes in localized non-small cell lung cancer. Across the study: The cohort mixed smokers and never-smokers, several histologies, and some post-neoadjuvant-chemotherapy samples.

Germline V gene lookup returns CDR1 KGHSH and CDR2 LQKENI. The CDR3 has 13 amino acids. V gave up 4 bases and J gave up 5 bases, with 11 bases separating them. General study findings and limits: Available tissue quantity limited TCR sequencing to a patient subset. Tumors had more T cell infiltration than uninvolved lung, per TCRbeta sequencing and CD3 counts. Tumor T-cell fraction was not associated with recurrence-free survival.

Measured with immunoSEQ multiplex PCR; TCRdb has only the in-frame clones, and not every one. Counted here are 20,000 to 25,000 clones, 60% to 75% occurring once; the ten biggest clones make up under 6.5%. Details on this clone: The antigen is unknown.

The receptor was derived from a human donor with non-small cell lung cancer. Input material: lung tumor tissue. The chain uses TRBV18 and TRBJ2-5; the D is unclear. CDR3 region: CASSRGGGETQYF. CDR3 nucleotide sequence: TGTGCCAGCTCACGCGGCGGTGGGGAGACCCAGTACTTC.